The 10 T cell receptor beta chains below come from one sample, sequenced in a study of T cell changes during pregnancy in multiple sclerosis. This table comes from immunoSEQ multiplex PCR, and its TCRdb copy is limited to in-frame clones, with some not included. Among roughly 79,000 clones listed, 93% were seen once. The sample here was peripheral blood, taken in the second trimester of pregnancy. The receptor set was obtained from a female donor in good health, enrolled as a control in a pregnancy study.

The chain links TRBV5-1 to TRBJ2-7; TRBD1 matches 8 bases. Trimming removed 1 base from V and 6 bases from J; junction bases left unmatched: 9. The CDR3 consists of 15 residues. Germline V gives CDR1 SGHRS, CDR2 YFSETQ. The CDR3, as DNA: TGCGCCAGCAGCTTGAACCGGGACAGGAAGGGCGAGCAGTACTTC. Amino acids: CASSLNRDRKGEQYF.

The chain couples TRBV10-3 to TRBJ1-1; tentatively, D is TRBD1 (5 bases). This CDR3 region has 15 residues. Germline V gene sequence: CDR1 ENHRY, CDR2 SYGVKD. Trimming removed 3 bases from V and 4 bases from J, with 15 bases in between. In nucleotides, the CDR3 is TGTGCCATCAGTGACATAGGCGGAAGGGGCACTGAAGCTTTCTTT. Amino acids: CAISDIGGRGTEAFF.

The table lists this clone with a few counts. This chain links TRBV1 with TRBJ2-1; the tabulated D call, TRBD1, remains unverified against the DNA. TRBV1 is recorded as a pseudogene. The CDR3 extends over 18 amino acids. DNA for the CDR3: TGCACCAGCAGCCAGACCGAAATAGGGGGACCGACCTACAATGAGCAGTTCTTC. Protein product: CTSSQTEIGGPTYNEQFF.

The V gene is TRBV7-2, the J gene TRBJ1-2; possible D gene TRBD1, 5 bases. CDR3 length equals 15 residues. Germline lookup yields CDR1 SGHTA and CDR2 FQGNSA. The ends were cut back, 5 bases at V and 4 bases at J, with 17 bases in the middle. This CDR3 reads CASSPLTVSLYGYTF. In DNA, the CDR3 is TGTGCCAGCAGCCCTCTGACAGTTTCACTCTATGGCTACACCTTC.

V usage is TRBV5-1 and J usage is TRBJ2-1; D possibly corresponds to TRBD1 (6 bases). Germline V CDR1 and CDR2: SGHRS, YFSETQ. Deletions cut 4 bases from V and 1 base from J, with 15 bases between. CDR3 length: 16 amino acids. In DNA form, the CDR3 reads TGCGCCAGCAGCCGGGCCCAGGGGCAGTCCTACAATGAGCAGTTCTTC. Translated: CASSRAQGQSYNEQFF.

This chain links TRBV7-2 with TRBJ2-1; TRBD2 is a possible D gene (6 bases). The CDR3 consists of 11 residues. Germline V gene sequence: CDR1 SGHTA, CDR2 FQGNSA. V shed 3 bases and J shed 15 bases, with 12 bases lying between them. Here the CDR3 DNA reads TGTGCCAGCAGCTTGTCGACTAGTTGGTTCTTC. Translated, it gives CASSLSTSWFF.

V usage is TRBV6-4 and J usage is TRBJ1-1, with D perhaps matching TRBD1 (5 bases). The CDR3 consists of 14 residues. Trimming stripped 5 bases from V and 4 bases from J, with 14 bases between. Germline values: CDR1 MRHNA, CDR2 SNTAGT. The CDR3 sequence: CASSRQSTSTEAFF. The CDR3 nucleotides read TGTGCCAGCAGTAGACAGAGTACGAGCACTGAAGCTTTCTTT.

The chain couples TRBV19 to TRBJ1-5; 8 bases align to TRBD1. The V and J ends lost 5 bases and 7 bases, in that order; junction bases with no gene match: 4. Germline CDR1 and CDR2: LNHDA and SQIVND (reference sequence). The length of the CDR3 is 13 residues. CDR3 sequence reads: CASSGTGDQPQHF. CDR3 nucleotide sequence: TGTGCCAGTAGTGGGACAGGAGACCAGCCCCAGCATTTT.

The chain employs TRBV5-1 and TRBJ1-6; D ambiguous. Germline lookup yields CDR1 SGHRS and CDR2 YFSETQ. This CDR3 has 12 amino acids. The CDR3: CASRLDNSPLHF. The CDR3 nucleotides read TGCGCATCGAGGCTCGATAATTCACCCCTCCACTTT.

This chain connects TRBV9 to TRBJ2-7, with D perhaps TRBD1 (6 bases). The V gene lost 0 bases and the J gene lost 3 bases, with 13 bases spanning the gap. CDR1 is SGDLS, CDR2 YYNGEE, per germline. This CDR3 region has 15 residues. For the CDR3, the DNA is TGTGCCAGCAGCGTAGCCCCGGGACAATTCTACGAGCAGTACTTC. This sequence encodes CASSVAPGQFYEQYF.